The present T cell receptor (beta chain) was sequenced within a study of cytomegalovirus exposure and HLA in healthy donors. The PCR used 60 Vbeta and 13 Jbeta primers. Clones were sequenced by immunoSEQ multiplex PCR, and TCRdb holds only the in-frame ones, with some missing. Here the sample spans around 130,000 clones, over 8.5% being singletons. This clone was seen a handful of times. With 4 bases removed from V and 4 bases from J, the gap between germline ends came to 19 bases. Germline loops: CDR1 MDHEN, CDR2 SYDVKM. The CDR3 length is 16 residues. The J gene is TRBJ1-1, the V gene TRBV28; D might be TRBD1 (6 bases). The TCR comes from a woman aged 40 to 50 in good health and CMV-seropositive. Sequencing input: PBMCs. The CDR3 protein is CASSWTQGRSGTEAFF. Written as DNA, the CDR3 is TGTGCCAGCAGTTGGACCCAGGGGCGCAGTGGCACTGAAGCTTTCTTT.